This T cell receptor beta chain emerged from a study of siplizumab effects on memory and regulatory T cells. Germline CDR1 and CDR2: SGDLS and YYNGEE. The CDR3 is made up of 14 amino acids. For this clone: Its target is unknown. Mismatch with germline at one junction end may stem from a read error.

Generated by immunoSEQ multiplex PCR, the TCRdb table keeps only in-frame clones and is missing some. The sample shows roughly 62,000 clones, approximately 93% of them seen only once. The study's findings and limits: Proliferating Tregs' suppressive function in siplizumab cultures went unconfirmed.

The rearrangement uses TRBV9 and TRBJ1-1, with D uncertain. This clonotype was obtained from a human donor in good health. The specimen sequenced was CD8+ T cells sorted from blood. CDR3 sequence: CASSVVGVKTEAFF. CDR3 nucleotides: TGTGCCAGCAGCGTAGTGGGTGTGAAAACTGAAGCTTTCTTT.